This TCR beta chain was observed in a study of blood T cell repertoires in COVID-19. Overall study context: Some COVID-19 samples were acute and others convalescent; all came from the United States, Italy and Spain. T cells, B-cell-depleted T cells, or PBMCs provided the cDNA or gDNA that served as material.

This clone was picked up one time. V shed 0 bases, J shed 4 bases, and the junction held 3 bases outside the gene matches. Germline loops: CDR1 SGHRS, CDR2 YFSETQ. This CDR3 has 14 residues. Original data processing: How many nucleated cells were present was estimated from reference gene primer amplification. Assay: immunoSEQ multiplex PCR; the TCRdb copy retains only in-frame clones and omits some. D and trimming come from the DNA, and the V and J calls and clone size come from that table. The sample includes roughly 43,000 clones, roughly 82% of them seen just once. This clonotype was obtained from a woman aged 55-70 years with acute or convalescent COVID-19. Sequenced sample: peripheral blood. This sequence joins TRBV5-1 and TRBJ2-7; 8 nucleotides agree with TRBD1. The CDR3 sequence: CASSLGTGGYEQYF. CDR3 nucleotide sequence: TGCGCCAGCAGCTTGGGTACAGGGGGTTACGAGCAGTACTTC.